These 8 T cell receptor beta chains were all obtained from the same sample, sequenced in a study of T cell responses to AZD1222 COVID-19 vaccine. Profiled with immunoSEQ multiplex PCR; TCRdb holds only in-frame clones, not every one. The profile shows approximately 100,000 clones, 85% to 90% of them singletons. Source: peripheral blood, taken on day 0 of AZD1222 vaccination. The origin of the receptors is an adult in good health.

This clone came up once. V usage is TRBV10-3 and J usage is TRBJ2-3, with D possibly TRBD2 on 5 matching bases. This CDR3 has 14 amino acids. Per the germline V gene, CDR1 is ENHRY and CDR2 is SYGVKD. With 0 bases removed from V and 1 base from J, the gap between germline ends came to 5 bases. In DNA, the CDR3 is TGTGCCATCAGTGAGTCCGGGGGCACAGATACGCAGTATTTT. It codes for CAISESGGTDTQYF.

The chain employs TRBV18 and TRBJ1-1, with TRBD1 matching over 7 bases. CDR1 is KGHSH, CDR2 LQKENI, per germline. The CDR3 extends over 14 amino acids. The junction had 9 bases not matched to a gene; V was cut back by 4 bases and J by 7 bases. CDR3 coding DNA: TGTGCCAGCTCACTCTTTAAGGGGACAGATGAAGCTTTCTTT. It codes for CASSLFKGTDEAFF.

The chain links TRBV5-1 to TRBJ2-1; the D gene is possibly TRBD1 (6 bases). The germline V gene has CDR1 SGHRS and CDR2 YFSETQ. The germline V and J ends were trimmed by 0 bases and 12 bases, with 13 bases remaining between them. This CDR3 has 13 amino acids. CDR3: CASSLAQGQTQFF. The CDR3 DNA sequence: TGCGCCAGCAGCTTGGCACAGGGTCAGACGCAGTTCTTC.

The chain recombines TRBV18 with TRBJ2-5; D gene ambiguous. This CDR3 comprises 12 residues. The germline CDR1 and CDR2 sequences are KGHSH and LQKENI. The ends were cut back, 5 bases at V and 2 bases at J, with 6 bases in the middle. Here the CDR3 reads CASSALQETQYF. In DNA, the CDR3 is TGTGCCAGCTCAGCGCTTCAAGAGACCCAGTACTTC.

The chain links TRBV29-1 to TRBJ2-7; no definite D call. Trimming removed 8 bases from V and 1 base from J, with 3 bases in between. The CDR3 totals 9 residues. CDR1 is SQVTM and CDR2 is ANQGSEA in the germline V gene. This CDR3 is CSSSYEQYF. Here the CDR3 DNA reads TGCAGCTCGTCCTACGAGCAGTACTTC.

The genes are TRBV6-5 and TRBJ1-2; a weak D match, TRBD1 (5 bases). Germline CDR1 MNHEY, CDR2 SVGAGI. This CDR3 comprises 13 residues. V was trimmed by 6 bases and J by 8 bases, leaving 16 bases between them. The CDR3 nucleotides read TGTGCCAGCAGGCTCCAGGGAGGGCGGGGCTACACCTTC. This sequence encodes CASRLQGGRGYTF.

V usage is TRBV12-3 or TRBV12-4 and J usage is TRBJ1-1; no firm D call. The CDR3 contains 13 residues. Trimming pared 1 base from V and 10 bases from J, leaving 13 bases between. The CDR3 region is CASSLGIVGIAFF. The CDR3 nucleotides read TGTGCCAGCAGTTTAGGTATTGTCGGAATAGCTTTCTTT.

The gene calls are TRBV28 and TRBJ1-2, with D maybe TRBD1 (6 bases). CDR1 is MDHEN and CDR2 is SYDVKM in the germline V gene. The length of the CDR3 is 15 residues. Trimming removed 6 bases at V and 1 base at J, with 15 bases between. In DNA form, the CDR3 reads TGTGCCAGCAGACTTCCGGGACAACATAACTATGGCTACACCTTC. As protein: CASRLPGQHNYGYTF.